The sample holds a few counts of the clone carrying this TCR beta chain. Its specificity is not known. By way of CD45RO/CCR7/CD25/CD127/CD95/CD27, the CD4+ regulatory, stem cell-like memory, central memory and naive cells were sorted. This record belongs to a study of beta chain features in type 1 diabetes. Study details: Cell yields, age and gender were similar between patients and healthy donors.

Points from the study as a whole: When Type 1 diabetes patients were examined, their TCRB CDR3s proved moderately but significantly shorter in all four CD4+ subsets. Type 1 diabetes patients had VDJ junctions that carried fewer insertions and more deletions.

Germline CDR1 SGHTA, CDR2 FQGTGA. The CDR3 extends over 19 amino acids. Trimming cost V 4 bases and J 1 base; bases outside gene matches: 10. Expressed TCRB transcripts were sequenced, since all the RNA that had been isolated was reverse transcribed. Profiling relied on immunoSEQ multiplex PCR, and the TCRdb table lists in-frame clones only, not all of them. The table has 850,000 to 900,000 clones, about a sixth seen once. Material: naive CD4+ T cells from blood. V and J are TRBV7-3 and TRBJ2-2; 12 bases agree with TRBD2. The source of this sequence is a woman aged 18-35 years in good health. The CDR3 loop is CASSSPGLAGNGNTGELFF. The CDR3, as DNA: TGTGCCAGCAGCTCCCCCGGACTAGCGGGAAATGGGAACACCGGGGAGCTGTTTTTT.